The sequence of this T cell receptor beta chain was determined in a study of a mutant IDH1 vaccine in newly diagnosed glioma. Data came from immunoSEQ multiplex PCR; TCRdb stores just in-frame clones and leaves some out. The sample contains tens of thousands of clones, over 75% of which appear only once. Time point reported: week 47, end of study. The investigators gave 300 ug of mutant IDH1 20-mer peptide in each vaccine dose, together with topical imiquimod. Study-wide findings and caveats: Changes in top peripheral clonotypes did not appear linked to pseudoprogression.

V lost 7 bases and J lost 7, with 14 bases in between. Per germline, CDR1 LNHDA and CDR2 SQIVND (reference sequence). This CDR3 spans 13 amino acids. Only one count was recorded for this clone. The target antigen is unknown. The chain couples TRBV19 to TRBJ1-5; perhaps TRBD1 as D (6 bases). This specimen consisted of PBMCs, obtained from a glioma patient whose treatment included an IDH1 peptide vaccine. The TCR comes from a man aged 35 to 55 with glioma. The CDR3: CASNSVQGQPQHF. CDR3 coding DNA: TGTGCCAGTAACTCGGTACAGGGACAGCCCCAGCATTTT. Supplemented by reference TRBV19 and TRBJ1-5, the full variable domain reads DGGITQSPKYLFRKEGQNVTLSCEQNLNHDAMYWYRQDPGQGLRLIYYSQIVNDFQKGDIAEGYSVSREKKESFPLTVTSAQKNPTAFYLCASNSVQGQPQHFGDGTRLSIL.